Sequencing of this T cell receptor beta chain was carried out in a study of vaccination and CD4 T cells after COVID-19. In the study overall: Researchers treated cells with overlapping spike peptides taken from SARS-CoV-2, HCoV-NL63, HCoV-OC43 and HCoV-229E. Control wells got either CEFX epitopes, HIV-1 Nef peptides, or no peptide at all. Study-level findings and limits: It was observed that, in convalescent patients, a median 86.3% of reactive clones arose only post-vaccination.

V dropped 1 base and J dropped 9 bases, with 10 bases sitting between them. Germline V CDR1 and CDR2: SGHAT, FQNNGV. The length of the CDR3 is 14 residues. Remarks on this clonotype: Its target is unknown.

Stated treatment: approximately nine-day PBMC culture with coronavirus spike peptide pools or control peptides (ViraFEST assay). After about eleven days of culture, CD4+ T cells were negatively selected. Sequenced with the Oncomine TCR Beta short-read assay was DNA taken from cultured CD4+ T cells. TCRdb reprocessed the PCR reads via MiXCR and lists one record per CDR3 protein. The repertoire holds roughly 13,000 distinct CDR3 sequences, around 50% seen once, with around 12% in the top ten. The receptor comes from a human donor who had recovered from COVID-19. Source material: CD4+ T cells from blood, cultured in vitro. This chain connects TRBV11-2 to TRBJ1-6; D call uncertain. The chain's CDR3 is CASSLVILGSPLHF. The CDR3 DNA reads as TGTGCCAGCAGCTTAGTAATCTTGGGTTCACCCCTCCACTTT.